The 32 T cell receptor beta chains listed next were all sequenced from one sample in a study of T cell changes during pregnancy in multiple sclerosis. Repertoires were generated with immunoSEQ multiplex PCR, while TCRdb's copy carries only in-frame clones and drops some. The sample has about 89,000 clones, 94% seen once. Here the sequenced sample was peripheral blood, taken after pregnancy. These receptors came from a female donor in good health, enrolled as a control in a pregnancy study.

The V and J genes are TRBV7-9 and TRBJ1-1; 7 nucleotides agree with TRBD1. This CDR3 region has 18 residues. V shed 5 bases and J 0 bases; nucleotides not matched to a gene: 15. The germline V gene encodes CDR1 SEHNR and CDR2 FQNEAQ (reference sequence). The CDR3 spells CASSTRTGEEFVNTEAFF. The DNA for the CDR3 is TGTGCCAGCAGCACCCGAACAGGGGAGGAATTTGTGAACACTGAAGCTTTCTTT.

This chain joins TRBV30 and TRBJ2-1; TRBD2 matches at 8 bases. This CDR3 comprises 14 residues. V gave up 5 bases and J gave up 9 bases; unmatched junction bases: 12. Germline values: CDR1 GTSNPN, CDR2 SVGIG (reference sequence). The CDR3 protein is CAWDTSGARGEQFF. For the CDR3, the DNA is TGTGCCTGGGATACTAGCGGAGCGAGGGGTGAGCAGTTCTTC.

This rearrangement joins TRBV28 to TRBJ2-7; 9 bases match TRBD2. Germline V gene sequence: CDR1 MDHEN, CDR2 SYDVKM. This CDR3 region has 14 residues. V gave up 6 bases and J gave up 4 bases; unmatched junction bases: 7. The CDR3 reads CASSLSGRRYEQYF. As DNA, the CDR3 is TGTGCCAGCAGCCTCAGCGGGAGGAGGTACGAGCAGTACTTC. Filled out from reference TRBV28 and TRBJ2-7, the complete variable domain reads DVKVTQSSRYLVKRTGEKVFLECVQDMDHENMFWYRQDPGLGLRLIYFSYDVKMKEKGDIPEGYSVSREKKERFSLILESASTNQTSMYLCASSLSGRRYEQYFGPGTRLTVT.

This chain uses TRBV11-2 with TRBJ1-2, with D tentatively TRBD1 (6 bases). Germline CDR1 is SGHAT and CDR2 is FQNNGV. The CDR3 spans 15 residues. Trimming left V 5 bases short and J 9 bases short, with 22 bases between. In DNA form, the CDR3 reads TGTGCCAGCAGCCCACAGGGTTCGGGGTATGGAAGCTACACCTTC. It encodes CASSPQGSGYGSYTF.

This clone was found a few times. The chain has TRBV6-5 and TRBJ1-1; D remains unclear. The germline gives CDR1 MNHEY, CDR2 SVGAGI. Trimming took off 0 bases at V and 1 base at J, with 9 bases between the two ends. The CDR3 spans 15 residues. The CDR3 sequence is CASSYSSGSNTEAFF. CDR3 sequence (DNA): TGTGCCAGCAGTTACTCGAGTGGTTCGAACACTGAAGCTTTCTTT.

This chain joins TRBV9 and TRBJ1-1; no clear D. V shed 3 bases and J shed 1 base, with 13 bases lying between them. The germline CDR1 and CDR2 sequences are SGDLS and YYNGEE. The CDR3 sequence is 15 residues long. CDR3 amino acids: CASSAERLGNTEAFF. The CDR3 DNA sequence: TGTGCCAGCAGCGCCGAAAGACTGGGGAACACTGAAGCTTTCTTT.

This rearrangement joins TRBV28 to TRBJ2-1, with TRBD2 matching over 9 bases. Losses at the gene ends were 1 base for V and 7 bases for J; bases not matched to a gene: 5. The V gene's germline CDR1 is MDHEN and CDR2 SYDVKM. The CDR3 loop spans 15 amino acids. The CDR3 DNA reads as TGTGCCAGCAGTTTATCGGCGGGAGGGCCTAATGAGCAGTTCTTC. As protein: CASSLSAGGPNEQFF. The full variable domain, with the rest looked up from reference TRBV28 and TRBJ2-1, is DVKVTQSSRYLVKRTGEKVFLECVQDMDHENMFWYRQDPGLGLRLIYFSYDVKMKEKGDIPEGYSVSREKKERFSLILESASTNQTSMYLCASSLSAGGPNEQFFGPGTRLTVL.

The V call is TRBV28, the J call TRBJ2-2; 7 nucleotides match TRBD2. The ends lost 8 bases at V and 2 bases at J; junction bases unmatched: 11. The CDR3 contains 16 residues. CDR1 and CDR2 (germline): MDHEN, SYDVKM. The CDR3 nucleotides are TGTGCCAGCCTGGAGGGAGGGTCGGGAAACACCGGGGAGCTGTTTTTT. Its protein product is CASLEGGSGNTGELFF.

This chain connects TRBV5-1 to TRBJ1-4; D not certain. CDR3 length: 16 amino acids. The V gene's germline CDR1 is SGHRS and CDR2 YFSETQ. Trimming stripped 4 bases from V and 0 bases from J, with 13 bases between. The CDR3 DNA follows: TGCGCCAGCAGCCCGCGGGTCATAACAACTAATGAAAAACTGTTTTTT. Its protein is CASSPRVITTNEKLFF.

The chain uses TRBV27 and TRBJ2-3; a possible D gene is TRBD2 (6 bases). Germline V gene sequence: CDR1 MNHEY, CDR2 SMNVEV (reference sequence). There are 14 residues in the CDR3. V dropped 3 bases and J dropped 1 base, with 8 bases sitting between them. CDR3 coding DNA: TGTGCCAGCAGTTTCCGCGGGGGCACAGATACGCAGTATTTT. Translated, it gives CASSFRGGTDTQYF.

The chain couples TRBV19 to TRBJ2-1; D call uncertain. There are 13 residues in the CDR3. Between the trimmed V and J ends, which lost 3 bases and 10 bases, there was a span of 13 bases. CDR1 is LNHDA and CDR2 is SQIVND in the germline V gene (reference sequence). CDR3 nucleotides: TGTGCCAGTAGTATCATCTCCTTAGCCGAGCAGTTCTTC. The encoded protein is CASSIISLAEQFF.

This clone was seen just once. The J gene is TRBJ2-7, the V gene TRBV28; D is possibly TRBD2 (5 bases). The CDR3 runs 17 residues. Trimming stripped 5 bases from V and 5 bases from J, with 25 bases between. CDR1 and CDR2 from the germline V gene are MDHEN and SYDVKM. The CDR3, as DNA: TGTGCCAGCAGTCCGAAACCCCCAACAACTAGTTCCCACGAGCAGTACTTC. This codes for CASSPKPPTTSSHEQYF.

This clone was detected only once. The chain combines TRBV18 with TRBJ1-5; the D is unclear. The CDR3 runs 16 residues. CDR1 is KGHSH and CDR2 is LQKENI in the germline V gene. Between the trimmed V and J ends, which lost 0 bases and 7 bases, there was a span of 16 bases. Here the CDR3 reads CASSPPNFTVGQPQHF. CDR3 bases: TGTGCCAGCTCACCACCGAATTTCACAGTAGGACAGCCCCAGCATTTT.

The count of this clone is one. CDR3 loop: CASSLVGKRAANTGELFF. The CDR3 nucleotides read TGTGCCAGCAGCTTGGTAGGAAAGCGGGCCGCGAACACCGGGGAGCTGTTTTTT. The V and J genes are TRBV5-6 and TRBJ2-2; the D gene is possibly TRBD2 (6 bases). The CDR3 totals 18 residues. The V and J ends lost 0 bases and 0 bases respectively, with 15 bases between them. CDR1 SGHDT and CDR2 YYEEEE come from the germline V gene.

The chain uses TRBV7-2 and TRBJ2-1; D may be TRBD1 (6 bases). Germline-derived CDR1 and CDR2 are SGHTA and FQGNSA. The length of the CDR3 is 14 residues. V was pared by 0 bases and J by 7 bases, with 10 bases between. Here the CDR3 DNA reads TGTGCCAGCAGCTTAGCTTACCAGGGGAATGAGCAGTTCTTC. It yields the protein CASSLAYQGNEQFF. The variable domain in full, completed from reference TRBV7-2 and TRBJ2-1, reads GAGVSQSPSNKVTEKGKDVELRCDPISGHTALYWYRQSLGQGLEFLIYFQGNSAPDKSGLPSDRFSAERTGGSVSTLTIQRTQQEDSAVYLCASSLAYQGNEQFFGPGTRLTVL.

This sequence joins TRBV19 and TRBJ2-7; 11 bases are a match to TRBD2. From germline, CDR1 is LNHDA and CDR2 SQIVND (reference sequence). The V gene end was trimmed by 3 bases and the J gene end by 7 bases; junction bases not matched to a gene: 11. This CDR3 is 16 amino acids long. The CDR3 spells CASSIEISGRAGEQYF. CDR3 in DNA: TGTGCCAGTAGTATCGAAATTAGCGGGAGGGCCGGTGAGCAGTACTTC.

The chain has TRBV4-1 and TRBJ2-1, with 8 bases identical to TRBD2. Germline V gene lookup returns CDR1 MGHRA and CDR2 YSYEKL. This CDR3 spans 16 amino acids. With 4 bases clipped from V and 8 bases from J, the junction kept 13 bases outside the gene matches. CDR3 sequence (DNA): TGCGCCAGCAGCCTAGGAGCGGGAGAGGGGGAGGATGAGCAGTTCTTC. It encodes CASSLGAGEGEDEQFF.

The chain recombines TRBV4-1 with TRBJ2-6; D is perhaps TRBD2 (7 bases). The CDR3 runs to 18 residues. Germline loops: CDR1 MGHRA, CDR2 YSYEKL. The V end lost 4 bases, the J end lost 0 bases, and 16 bases lay between the germline ends. The CDR3: CASSPRGGQYSGANVLTF. The DNA of the CDR3 is TGCGCCAGCAGCCCGAGGGGGGGACAATACTCTGGGGCCAACGTCCTGACTTTC.

This rearrangement joins TRBV5-4 to TRBJ2-3, with D unresolved. The CDR3 covers 16 residues. Trimming shortened V by 2 bases and J by 0 bases, and 13 bases separated the two germline ends. Germline CDR1 reads SGHNT; CDR2 reads YYREEE (reference sequence). The DNA of the CDR3 is TGTGCCAGCAGCTTTTCCCCCGAGGTGAGCACAGATACGCAGTATTTT. It codes for CASSFSPEVSTDTQYF.

The rearrangement uses TRBV15 and TRBJ2-2; 9 nucleotides line up with TRBD2. Germline V CDR1 and CDR2: LNHNV, YYDKDF (reference sequence). CDR3 length: 17 residues. Losses at the gene ends were 1 base for V and 6 bases for J; bases not matched to a gene: 9. The CDR3 sequence is CATSRGALAGDAGELFF. In DNA form, the CDR3 reads TGTGCCACCAGCAGAGGCGCCTTAGCGGGAGATGCCGGGGAGCTGTTTTTT. The full variable domain, with the rest looked up from reference TRBV15 and TRBJ2-2, is DAMVIQNPRYQVTQFGKPVTLSCSQTLNHNVMYWYQQKSSQAPKLLFHYYDKDFNNEADTPDNFQSRRPNTSFCFLDIRSPGLGDTAMYLCATSRGALAGDAGELFFGEGSRLTVL.

In its sample, this clone was seen once. V is TRBV29-1 and J is TRBJ1-5; 7 bases line up with TRBD1. The CDR3 loop spans 14 amino acids. CDR1 SQVTM and CDR2 ANQGSEA come from the germline V gene. J gave up 3 bases and V 6 bases, and 8 bases lay outside the gene matches. CDR3 amino acids: CSVGETGPNQPQHF. For the CDR3, the DNA is TGCAGCGTGGGGGAGACAGGGCCCAATCAGCCCCAGCATTTT.

The V call is TRBV21-1, the J call TRBJ2-7; the D call TRBD1 from the table was never checked on the DNA. TRBV21-1 is deemed a pseudogene. The CDR3 consists of 15 residues. The DNA for the CDR3 is TGTGCCAGCAGCAAACACCGGGACAGAACCTACGAGCAGTACTTC. Protein sequence: CASSKHRDRTYEQYF.

V is TRBV6-5 and J is TRBJ2-4; 7 bases align to TRBD2. V dropped 6 bases and J dropped 1; count of bases not matched to a gene: 6. The CDR3 is made up of 15 amino acids. CDR1 is MNHEY and CDR2 is SVGAGI in the germline V gene. This CDR3 reads CASRGIGGAKNIQYF. CDR3 coding DNA: TGTGCCAGCAGGGGTATCGGGGGGGCCAAAAACATTCAGTACTTC.

The chain couples TRBV6-1 to TRBJ2-1; tentatively, D is TRBD1 (7 bases). The germline V gene encodes CDR1 MNHNS and CDR2 SASEGT. With 2 bases removed from V and 6 bases from J, the gap between germline ends came to 17 bases. This CDR3 is 16 amino acids long. Here the CDR3 reads CASSEYPAGGLNEQFF. CDR3 in DNA: TGTGCCAGCAGTGAATATCCGGCAGGGGGGCTCAATGAGCAGTTCTTC.

This chain joins TRBV6-1 and TRBJ1-1; 7 bases align to TRBD1. V lost 8 bases and J lost 4; bases outside the gene matches: 7. The CDR3 contains 13 residues. Germline lookup yields CDR1 MNHNS and CDR2 SASEGT. The CDR3: CASEQGSATEAFF. The CDR3 DNA sequence: TGTGCCAGCGAACAGGGGTCGGCCACTGAAGCTTTCTTT.

The chain joins TRBV19 to TRBJ1-5; tentatively, D is TRBD1 (6 bases). This CDR3 spans 17 amino acids. Germline assignment: CDR1 LNHDA and CDR2 SQIVND (reference sequence). Between the trimmed V and J ends, which lost 5 bases and 0 bases, there was a span of 17 bases. The CDR3 spells CASSPQRGGNSNQPQHF. DNA of the CDR3: TGTGCCAGTAGTCCTCAGAGGGGGGGGAATAGCAATCAGCCCCAGCATTTT.

The V gene is TRBV7-9, the J gene TRBJ2-1, with D possibly being TRBD1 (5 bases). The CDR3 consists of 14 residues. Germline CDR1 reads SEHNR; CDR2 reads FQNEAQ (reference sequence). V was cut by 2 bases and J by 1 base, with 6 bases left in between. CDR3 coding DNA: TGTGCCAGCAGCTTACAGGGATCCTACAATGAGCAGTTCTTC. Amino acids: CASSLQGSYNEQFF.

The chain uses TRBV28 and TRBJ2-5; 10 bases are shared with TRBD2. Unmatched junction bases numbered 11, after V lost 6 bases and J lost 7 bases. Germline CDR1 is MDHEN and CDR2 is SYDVKM. The CDR3 has 15 residues. The CDR3 DNA is TGTGCCAGCAGCCCTCCGGGACTAGCGCCGGGGACCCAGTACTTC. Residues: CASSPPGLAPGTQYF.

This chain uses TRBV5-1 with TRBJ2-7; 10 positions match TRBD1. In germline, CDR1 is SGHRS, CDR2 YFSETQ. This CDR3 spans 17 amino acids. Trimming removed 4 bases from V and 2 bases from J; junction bases left unmatched: 12. The CDR3: CASSRQGAISDAYEQYF. The CDR3 DNA reads as TGCGCCAGCAGCCGACAGGGGGCGATTTCAGATGCCTACGAGCAGTACTTC.

This chain connects TRBV7-9 to TRBJ1-4, with 10 nucleotides matching TRBD1. Germline V lookup: CDR1 SEHNR, CDR2 FQNEAQ (reference sequence). The CDR3 is 14 amino acids. V shed 5 bases, J shed 8 bases, and the junction held 5 bases outside the gene matches. The chain's CDR3 is CASSTGTGEEKLFF. CDR3 bases: TGTGCCAGCAGCACCGGGACAGGGGAAGAAAAACTGTTTTTT. Drawing the rest from reference TRBV7-9 and TRBJ1-4, the complete variable domain is DTGVSQNPRHKITKRGQNVTFRCDPISEHNRLYWYRQTLGQGPEFLTYFQNEAQLEKSRLLSDRFSAERPKGSFSTLEIQRTEQGDSAMYLCASSTGTGEEKLFFGSGTQLSVL.

This clone was recorded only once. V and J are TRBV10-3 and TRBJ1-2; 7 bases line up with TRBD1. Looked up from germline, CDR1 is ENHRY and CDR2 is SYGVKD. J gave up 8 bases and V 4 bases, and 10 bases lay outside the gene matches. The CDR3 has 14 amino acids. The CDR3 sequence: CAISAAGTAGGYTF. DNA for the CDR3: TGTGCCATCAGTGCCGCCGGGACAGCAGGCGGCTACACCTTC.

This rearrangement joins TRBV19 to TRBJ2-7; 8 bases agree with TRBD1. V lost 4 bases and J lost 2; bases outside the gene matches: 4. Germline CDR1 reads LNHDA; CDR2 reads SQIVND (reference sequence). This CDR3 has 14 residues. CDR3 residues: CASSTGQGPYEQYF. In DNA, the CDR3 is TGTGCCAGTAGTACAGGACAGGGCCCCTACGAGCAGTACTTC. Based on the CDR3 plus reference TRBV19 and TRBJ2-7, the full variable domain is DGGITQSPKYLFRKEGQNVTLSCEQNLNHDAMYWYRQDPGQGLRLIYYSQIVNDFQKGDIAEGYSVSREKKESFPLTVTSAQKNPTAFYLCASSTGQGPYEQYFGPGTRLTVT.